The source of this TCR beta chain is a study of T cells in Graves' hyperthyroidism and ophthalmopathy. Study outcomes and limitations: It was a median approximately six months before onset that the model predicted ophthalmopathy.

V was cut by 0 bases and J by 4 bases, with 5 bases left in between. Per the germline V gene, CDR1 is SGHRS and CDR2 is YFSETQ. This CDR3 comprises 13 residues. The table lists this clonotype with many counts. Its antigen is as yet unknown. TCR beta CDR3 regions were amplified from RNA. Using the HTBI primer set, a first-round RT-PCR was run on the TCR CDR3. Via MiXCR, TCRdb re-called the multiplex PCR reads, giving one row per CDR3 protein. The profile covers about 570,000 distinct CDR3 sequences, with roughly 46% appearing a single time and about 20% taken by the ten largest. Diagnoses used clinical symptoms, serum thyroxine and TRAb, thyroid ultrasound and orbital computed tomography.

The sequenced material came from peripheral blood or thyroid tissue (not recorded which). The receptor was derived from an adult woman with Graves' disease, either hyperthyroidism or ophthalmopathy (not recorded which). The V and J genes are TRBV5-1 and TRBJ1-5; D is ambiguous. The CDR3 is CASSLDVNQPQHF. For the CDR3, the DNA is TGCGCCAGCAGCTTGGACGTTAATCAGCCCCAGCATTTT.